The source of this T cell receptor (beta chain) is a study of T cells in women clearing cervical HPV infection. Looking at the study overall: For cases, blood was sampled a median around 140 days after lesion detection, interquartile range about 90 to 230 days. Study outcomes and limitations: TRBV6-7 abundance was lower in cases than controls (roughly 0.12% versus 0.15%).

All donors had a single incident cervical HPV16 infection, not prevalent. This CDR3 is 12 amino acids long. V lost 6 bases and J 0 bases, leaving 5 bases between the germline ends. Looked up from germline, CDR1 is ENHRY and CDR2 is SYGVKD. Concerning this clone itself: The antigen remains unidentified. The read falls 3 residues short of the CDR3 end, and the missing part is taken from the germline J gene.

immunoSEQ multiplex PCR used an average of around 1,100 ng genomic DNA. The method was immunoSEQ multiplex PCR; TCRdb's version includes in-frame clones alone and lacks a portion of them. The table lists tens of thousands of clones. The sequencing input was blood buffy coat. This sequence was found in a woman between 18 and 70 years old with a cervical HPV16 infection that either progressed to CIN3+ or cleared (not recorded which). The J gene is TRBJ1-1, the V gene TRBV10-3; maybe TRBD1 (5 bases). The DNA read from the CDR3 is TGTGCCATCAGCAGGGTGAACACTGAA. This sequence encodes CAISRVNTE. The entire CDR3 reads CAISRVNTEAFF.